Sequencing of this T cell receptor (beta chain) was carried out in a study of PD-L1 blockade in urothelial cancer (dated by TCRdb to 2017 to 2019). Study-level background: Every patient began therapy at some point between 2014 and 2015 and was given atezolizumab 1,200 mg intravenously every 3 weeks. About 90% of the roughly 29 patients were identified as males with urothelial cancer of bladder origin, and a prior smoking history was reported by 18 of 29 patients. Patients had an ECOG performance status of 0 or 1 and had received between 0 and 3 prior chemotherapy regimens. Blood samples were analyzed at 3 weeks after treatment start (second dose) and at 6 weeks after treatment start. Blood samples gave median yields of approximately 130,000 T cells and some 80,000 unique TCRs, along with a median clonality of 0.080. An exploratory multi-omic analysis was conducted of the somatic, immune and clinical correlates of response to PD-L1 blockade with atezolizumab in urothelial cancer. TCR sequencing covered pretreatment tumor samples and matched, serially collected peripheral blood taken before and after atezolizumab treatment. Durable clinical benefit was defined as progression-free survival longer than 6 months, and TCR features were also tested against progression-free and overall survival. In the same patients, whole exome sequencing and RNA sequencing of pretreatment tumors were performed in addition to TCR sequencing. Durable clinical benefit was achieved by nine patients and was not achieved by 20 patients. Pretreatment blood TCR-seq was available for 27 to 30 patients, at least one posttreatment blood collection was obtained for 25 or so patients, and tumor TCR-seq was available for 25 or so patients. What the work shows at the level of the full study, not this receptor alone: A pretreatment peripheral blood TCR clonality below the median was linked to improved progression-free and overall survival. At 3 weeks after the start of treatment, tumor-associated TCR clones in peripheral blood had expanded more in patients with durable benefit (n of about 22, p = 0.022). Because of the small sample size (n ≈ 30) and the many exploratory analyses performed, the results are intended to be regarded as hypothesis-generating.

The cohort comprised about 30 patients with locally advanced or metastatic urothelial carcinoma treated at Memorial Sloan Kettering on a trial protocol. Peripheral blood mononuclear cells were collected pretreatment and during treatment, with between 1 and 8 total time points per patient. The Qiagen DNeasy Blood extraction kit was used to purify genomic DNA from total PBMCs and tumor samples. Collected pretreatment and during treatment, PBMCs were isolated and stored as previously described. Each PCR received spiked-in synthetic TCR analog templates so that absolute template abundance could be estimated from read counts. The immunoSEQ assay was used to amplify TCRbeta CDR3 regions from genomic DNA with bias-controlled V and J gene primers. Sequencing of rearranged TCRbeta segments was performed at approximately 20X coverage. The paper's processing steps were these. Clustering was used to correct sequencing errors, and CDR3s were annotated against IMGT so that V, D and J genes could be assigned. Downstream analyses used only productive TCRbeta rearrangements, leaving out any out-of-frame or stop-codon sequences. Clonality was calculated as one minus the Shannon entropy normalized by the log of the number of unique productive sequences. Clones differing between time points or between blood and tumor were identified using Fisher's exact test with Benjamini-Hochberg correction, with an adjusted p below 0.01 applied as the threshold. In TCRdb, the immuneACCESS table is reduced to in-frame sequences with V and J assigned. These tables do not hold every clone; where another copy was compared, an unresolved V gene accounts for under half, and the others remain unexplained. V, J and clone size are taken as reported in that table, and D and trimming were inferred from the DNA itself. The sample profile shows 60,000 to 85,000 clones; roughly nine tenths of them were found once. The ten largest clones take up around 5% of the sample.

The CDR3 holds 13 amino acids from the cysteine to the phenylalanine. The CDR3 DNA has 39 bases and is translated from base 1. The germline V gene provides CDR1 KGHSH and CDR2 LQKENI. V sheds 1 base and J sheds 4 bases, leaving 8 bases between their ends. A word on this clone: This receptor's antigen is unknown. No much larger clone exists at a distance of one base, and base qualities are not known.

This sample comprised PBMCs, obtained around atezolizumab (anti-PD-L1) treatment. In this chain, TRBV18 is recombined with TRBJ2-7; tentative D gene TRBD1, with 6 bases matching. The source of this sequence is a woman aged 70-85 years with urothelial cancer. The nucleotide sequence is TGTGCCAGCTCACCACTGGACAGTTACGAGCAGTACTTC. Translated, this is CASSPLDSYEQYF.